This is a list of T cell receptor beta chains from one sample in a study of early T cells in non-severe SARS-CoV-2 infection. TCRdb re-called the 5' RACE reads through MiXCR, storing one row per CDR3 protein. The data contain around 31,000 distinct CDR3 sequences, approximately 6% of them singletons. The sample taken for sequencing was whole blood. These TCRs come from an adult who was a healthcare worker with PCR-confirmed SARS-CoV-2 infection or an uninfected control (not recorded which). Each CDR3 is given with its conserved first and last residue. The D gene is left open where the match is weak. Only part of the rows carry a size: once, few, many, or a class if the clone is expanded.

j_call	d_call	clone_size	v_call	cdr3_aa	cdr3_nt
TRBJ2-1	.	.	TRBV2	CASSVARGSYNEQFF	TGTGCCAGCAGTGTAGCCCGAGGGTCCTACAATGAGCAGTTCTTC
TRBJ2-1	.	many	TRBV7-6	CASSQAPDLYNEQFF	TGTGCCAGCAGTCAAGCGCCCGATTTGTACAATGAGCAGTTCTTC
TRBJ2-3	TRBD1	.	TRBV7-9	CASSSIDRGGADTQYF	TGTGCCAGCAGCTCAATCGATCGAGGGGGCGCAGATACGCAGTATTTT
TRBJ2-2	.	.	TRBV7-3	CASSSGTGTSGSRTPGSCFF	.
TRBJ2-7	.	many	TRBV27	CASGLARSYEQYF	TGTGCCAGCGGGCTAGCTCGCTCCTACGAGCAGTACTTC
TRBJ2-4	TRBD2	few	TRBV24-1	CATSESSGVAKNIQYF	TGTGCCACCAGTGAAAGTAGCGGGGTAGCCAAAAACATTCAGTACTTC
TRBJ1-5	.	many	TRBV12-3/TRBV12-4	CASSLSAYQPQHF	TGTGCCAGCAGTTTATCGGCCTATCAGCCCCAGCATTTT
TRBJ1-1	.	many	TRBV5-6	CASSYGRAEAFF	TGTGCCAGCAGCTACGGAAGGGCTGAAGCTTTCTTT
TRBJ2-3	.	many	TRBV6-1	CASSEEGLGSSTDTQYF	TGTGCCAGCAGTGAAGAAGGGCTAGGGTCTAGCACAGATACGCAGTATTTT
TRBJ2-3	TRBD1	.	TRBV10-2	CASSQGATDTQYF	TGCGCCAGCAGCCAGGGGGCAACAGATACGCAGTATTTT
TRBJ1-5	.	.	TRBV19	CASSILQGNQPQHF	TGTGCCAGTAGTATACTACAGGGTAATCAGCCCCAGCATTTT
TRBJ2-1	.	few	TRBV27	CASSLSNMGGNEQFF	TGTGCCAGCAGTTTATCGAACATGGGCGGCAATGAGCAGTTCTTC
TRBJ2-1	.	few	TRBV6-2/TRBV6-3	CASSYSLTKQFF	TGTGCCAGCAGTTACTCGTTGACGAAGCAGTTCTTC
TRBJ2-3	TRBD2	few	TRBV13	CASSLRLADTDTQYF	TGTGCCAGCAGTCTTAGACTAGCGGATACAGATACGCAGTATTTT
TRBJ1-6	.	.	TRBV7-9	CASSLRESSPLHF	TGTGCCAGCAGCTTGAGGGAGAGTTCACCCCTCCACTTT
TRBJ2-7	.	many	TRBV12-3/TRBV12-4	CASSSRQAPYEQYF	TGTGCCAGCAGTTCACGACAGGCTCCCTACGAGCAGTACTTC